The next 31 T cell receptor beta chains were all read from a single sample in a study of PD-L1 blockade in urothelial cancer. The time point was: peripheral blood 6 weeks after treatment start. Repertoires were generated with immunoSEQ multiplex PCR, while TCRdb's copy carries only in-frame clones and drops some. Of about 30,000 clones in the sample, under 90% are singletons; the top ten hold 2.5% to 3.5%. The material was PBMCs, obtained around atezolizumab (anti-PD-L1) treatment. The origin of the receptors is a man between 65 and 85 years old with urothelial cancer.

This clone showed up just once. The J gene is TRBJ1-1, the V gene TRBV4-2; no clear D. Germline lookup yields CDR1 LGHNA and CDR2 YNFKEQ. Trimming took off 0 bases at V and 6 bases at J, with 17 bases between the two ends. The CDR3 sequence is 16 residues long. This CDR3 reads CASSQDTGQFISEAFF. CDR3 in DNA: TGTGCCAGCAGCCAAGATACTGGGCAGTTTATCTCTGAAGCTTTCTTT.

The chain employs TRBV5-4 and TRBJ1-1; possibly TRBD1 for D (5 bases). In germline, CDR1 is SGHNT, CDR2 YYREEE (reference sequence). The CDR3 totals 15 residues. V lost 0 bases and J lost 3, with 12 bases in between. Here the CDR3 DNA reads TGTGCCAGCAGCTTGGGGAGGGGCCGGGACACTGAAGCTTTCTTT. Translation: CASSLGRGRDTEAFF.

This chain joins TRBV6-6 and TRBJ1-1; a possible D gene is TRBD1 (6 bases). The CDR3 contains 11 residues. Trimming removed 9 bases at V and 7 bases at J, with 12 bases between. Germline CDR1 and CDR2: MNHNY and SVGAGI (reference sequence). The CDR3 DNA reads as TGTGCCAGTCGGGACACTTATGAAGCTTTCTTT. Translating it yields CASRDTYEAFF.

J is TRBJ1-1 and V is TRBV7-9, with D possibly TRBD1 on 5 matching bases. The CDR3 has 16 amino acids. Germline V lookup: CDR1 SEHNR, CDR2 FQNEAQ (reference sequence). Trimming pared 7 bases from V and 4 bases from J, leaving 22 bases between. CDR3: CASTRPGPGGSTEAFF. The CDR3 DNA is TGTGCCAGCACCCGACCGGGACCCGGCGGGAGCACTGAAGCTTTCTTT. Looking up the rest from reference TRBV7-9 and TRBJ1-1 gives the full variable domain: DTGVSQNPRHKITKRGQNVTFRCDPISEHNRLYWYRQTLGQGPEFLTYFQNEAQLEKSRLLSDRFSAERPKGSFSTLEIQRTEQGDSAMYLCASTRPGPGGSTEAFFGQGTRLTVV.

The chain links TRBV30 to TRBJ2-7, with 8 bases fitting TRBD1. Per germline, CDR1 GTSNPN and CDR2 SVGIG (reference sequence). V was clipped by 3 bases and J by 7 bases; unmatched bases: 11. The CDR3 runs to 14 residues. The CDR3 is CAWSGPRGLREQYF. CDR3 coding DNA: TGTGCCTGGAGCGGTCCCAGGGGGCTAAGGGAGCAGTACTTC.

The rearrangement joins TRBV7-2 to TRBJ1-5; a possible D gene is TRBD1 (5 bases). CDR3 length equals 13 residues. The germline V gene has CDR1 SGHTA and CDR2 FQGNSA. The V and J ends lost 0 bases and 10 bases respectively, with 10 bases between them. CDR3 nucleotide sequence: TGTGCCAGCAGCTTAGCCTCAGGGAACCCCCAGCATTTT. Protein product: CASSLASGNPQHF.

CDR3 amino acids: CASSYDGLLAGQPQHF. CDR3 sequence (DNA): TGTGCCAGCAGCTACGATGGCTTGCTTGCGGGTCAGCCCCAGCATTTT. The V gene is TRBV5-4, the J gene TRBJ1-5; no clear D. Looked up from germline, CDR1 is SGHNT and CDR2 is YYREEE (reference sequence). V lost 3 bases and J lost 6, with 19 bases in between. CDR3 length equals 16 residues.

This rearrangement joins TRBV4-3 to TRBJ1-3; no clear D gene. The CDR3 runs to 14 residues. V was shortened by 5 bases and J by 3 bases, with 11 bases between the two germline ends. CDR1 and CDR2 (germline): LGHNA, YSLEER. The CDR3: CASSDGRLGNTIYF. CDR3 coding DNA: TGCGCCAGCAGCGACGGCAGGCTTGGAAACACCATATATTTT.

This clone was recorded a few times. The V gene is TRBV28, the J gene TRBJ1-5; weak D call: TRBD1 (6 bases). The CDR3 extends over 16 amino acids. V dropped 5 bases and J dropped 7 bases, with 21 bases sitting between them. CDR1 and CDR2 (germline): MDHEN, SYDVKM. The CDR3 reads CASSPPTGGLGQPQHF. CDR3 DNA: TGTGCCAGCAGTCCCCCCACGGGGGGCCTGGGGCAGCCCCAGCATTTT.

The chain couples TRBV2 to TRBJ2-5, with D perhaps matching TRBD1 (5 bases). The CDR3 is made up of 13 amino acids. The ends were cut back, 5 bases at V and 1 base at J, with 8 bases in the middle. Germline V gives CDR1 SNHLY, CDR2 FYNNEI. In DNA form, the CDR3 reads TGTGCCAGCAGTATCCAGGGCCAAGAGACCCAGTACTTC. It yields the protein CASSIQGQETQYF.

The rearrangement joins TRBV28 to TRBJ2-3, with no clear D. Germline loops: CDR1 MDHEN, CDR2 SYDVKM. V was cut by 2 bases and J by 7 bases, with 7 bases left in between. The CDR3 is 12 amino acids. CDR3 protein: CASSLPPHTQYF. Here the CDR3 DNA reads TGTGCCAGCAGTTTACCTCCCCATACGCAGTATTTT.

The chain carries TRBV5-1 and TRBJ1-5, with 9 nucleotides matching TRBD1. The CDR3 runs 15 residues. V shed 0 bases, J shed 5 bases, and the junction held 3 bases outside the gene matches. Germline CDR1 is SGHRS and CDR2 is YFSETQ. The CDR3 DNA follows: TGCGCCAGCAGCTTGGGACAGGGGGACCATCAGCCCCAGCATTTT. This sequence encodes CASSLGQGDHQPQHF.

V is TRBV6-5 and J is TRBJ2-3; weak D call: TRBD1 (6 bases). The germline V gene encodes CDR1 MNHEY and CDR2 SVGAGI. The CDR3 totals 13 residues. Trimming left V 6 bases short and J 4 bases short, with 11 bases between. The CDR3 loop is CASRQRQADTQYF. The CDR3, as DNA: TGTGCCAGCAGGCAAAGACAGGCAGATACGCAGTATTTT.

The CDR3 is CAAASGGGYDWNTGELFF. CDR3 bases: TGTGCCGCTGCCTCCGGGGGGGGCTACGATTGGAACACCGGGGAGCTGTTTTTT. This chain joins TRBV19 and TRBJ2-2, with 8 positions matching TRBD2. The J segment lost 1 base and the V segment lost 11 bases, leaving 18 bases of the junction unmatched. Per germline, CDR1 LNHDA and CDR2 SQIVND (reference sequence). This CDR3 region has 18 residues.

The genes are TRBV11-3 and TRBJ1-1; 9 nucleotides agree with TRBD1. In germline, CDR1 is SGHNT, CDR2 YENEEA. This CDR3 has 14 amino acids. V shed 5 bases and J 5 bases; nucleotides not matched to a gene: 6. CDR3 bases: TGTGCCAGCAGCCGTGGGACAGGGACTACTGAAGCTTTCTTT. The encoded protein is CASSRGTGTTEAFF.

The chain links TRBV7-9 to TRBJ1-4; unclear D gene. The V end lost 5 bases, the J end lost 5 bases, and 21 bases lay between the germline ends. The CDR3 is 17 amino acids. Germline loops: CDR1 SEHNR, CDR2 FQNEAQ (reference sequence). CDR3 amino acids: CASSPGRGRGLNEKLFF. The CDR3, as DNA: TGTGCCAGCAGCCCCGGACGAGGGCGGGGTTTGAATGAAAAACTGTTTTTT.

This rearrangement joins TRBV13 to TRBJ2-7; possible D gene TRBD1, 6 bases. Deletions cut 4 bases from V and 3 bases from J, with 13 bases between. This CDR3 comprises 14 residues. Germline V gene lookup returns CDR1 PRHDT and CDR2 FYEKMQ (reference sequence). The CDR3 reads CASSSRDNHYEQYF. The CDR3 bases are TGTGCCAGCAGCTCCCGGGACAACCACTACGAGCAGTACTTC.

V gene TRBV2 combines with J gene TRBJ2-7; possibly TRBD1 for D (6 bases). The germline CDR1 and CDR2 sequences are SNHLY and FYNNEI. The CDR3 consists of 14 residues. Trimming shortened V by 7 bases and J by 5 bases, and 18 bases separated the two germline ends. Here the CDR3 reads CASNPGTRPHEQYF. The CDR3, as DNA: TGTGCCAGCAATCCCGGGACAAGGCCCCACGAGCAGTACTTC. The variable domain in full, with the rest retrieved from reference TRBV2 and TRBJ2-7, is EPEVTQTPSHQVTQMGQEVILRCVPISNHLYFYWYRQILGQKVEFLVSFYNNEISEKSEIFDDQFSVERPDGSNFTLKIRSTKLEDSAMYFCASNPGTRPHEQYFGPGTRLTVT.

The chain recombines TRBV5-1 with TRBJ2-1, with unresolved D. This CDR3 is built from 15 residues. V dropped 1 base and J dropped 8 bases, with 16 bases sitting between them. Germline CDR1 reads SGHRS; CDR2 reads YFSETQ. The CDR3 region is CASSLTVAAGDEQFF. For the CDR3, the DNA is TGCGCCAGCAGCTTGACGGTGGCGGCTGGCGATGAGCAGTTCTTC.

The chain combines TRBV7-2 with TRBJ1-1; D is perhaps TRBD1 (5 bases). This CDR3 comprises 12 residues. V dropped 11 bases and J dropped 4 bases, with 14 bases sitting between them. Germline CDR1 SGHTA, CDR2 FQGNSA. In DNA, the CDR3 is TGTGCCGGGGCCGACAGTCGCACTGAAGCTTTCTTT. This codes for CAGADSRTEAFF. The whole variable domain, remainder taken from reference TRBV7-2 and TRBJ1-1, is GAGVSQSPSNKVTEKGKDVELRCDPISGHTALYWYRQSLGQGLEFLIYFQGNSAPDKSGLPSDRFSAERTGGSVSTLTIQRTQQEDSAVYLCAGADSRTEAFFGQGTRLTVV.

The chain has TRBV11-3 and TRBJ2-1; TRBD2 agrees at 8 bases. The CDR3 has 17 amino acids. With 5 bases clipped from V and 0 bases from J, the junction kept 9 bases outside the gene matches. Per germline, CDR1 SGHNT and CDR2 YENEEA. The CDR3 sequence: CASSPRGSGSSYNEQFF. The CDR3 DNA follows: TGTGCCAGCAGCCCAAGGGGGAGCGGGAGCTCCTACAATGAGCAGTTCTTC.

This clone was observed a few times. The gene calls are TRBV10-3 and TRBJ1-3; no clear D gene. The CDR3 totals 14 residues. Germline lookup yields CDR1 ENHRY and CDR2 SYGVKD. The V end was cut by 4 bases, the J end by 4 bases, with 11 bases between. The CDR3 region is CAISGAGGGNTIYF. The CDR3 nucleotides read TGTGCCATCAGTGGGGCTGGAGGAGGAAACACCATATATTTT.

This clone was counted between two and nine times. The chain recombines TRBV18 with TRBJ1-5; D may be TRBD1 (6 bases). This CDR3 region has 16 residues. V lost 6 bases, J lost 1 base, and 16 bases lay in between. The germline gives CDR1 KGHSH, CDR2 LQKENI. CDR3 protein: CASSSKGGDSNQPQHF. Written as DNA, the CDR3 is TGTGCCAGCTCGTCCAAGGGGGGGGACAGCAATCAGCCCCAGCATTTT. The full variable domain, in which reference TRBV18 and TRBJ1-5 provide the parts outside the CDR3, is NAGVMQNPRHLVRRRGQEARLRCSPMKGHSHVYWYRQLPEEGLKFMVYLQKENIIDESGMPKERFSAEFPKEGPSILRIQQVVRGDSAAYFCASSSKGGDSNQPQHFGDGTRLSIL.

The chain combines TRBV11-1 with TRBJ1-6, with a weak D call TRBD1 (6 bases). This CDR3 has 16 residues. Trimming shortened V by 5 bases and J by 5 bases, and 16 bases separated the two germline ends. Per germline, CDR1 SGHAT and CDR2 FQDESV (reference sequence). CDR3 DNA: TGTGCCAGCAGCCCCGGACAGTCAGAGAATAATTCACCCCTCCACTTT. Translated: CASSPGQSENNSPLHF.

V gene TRBV13 combines with J gene TRBJ1-3; D perhaps matches TRBD1 (6 bases). The CDR3 runs 13 residues. V was pared by 6 bases and J by 4 bases, with 10 bases between. Germline V lookup: CDR1 PRHDT, CDR2 FYEKMQ (reference sequence). The CDR3 is CASSPGQGNTIYF. Here the CDR3 DNA reads TGTGCCAGCAGTCCCGGACAGGGAAACACCATATATTTT.

This sequence joins TRBV6-6 and TRBJ2-7, with TRBD1 as a possible D gene (6 bases). The length of the CDR3 is 14 residues. With 6 bases removed from V and 0 bases from J, the gap between germline ends came to 12 bases. The germline V gene encodes CDR1 MNHNY and CDR2 SVGAGI (reference sequence). CDR3 nucleotides: TGTGCCAGCAGAGAGACAGGCATCTCCTACGAGCAGTACTTC. Its protein product is CASRETGISYEQYF.

The chain recombines TRBV7-2 with TRBJ2-5; TRBD2 matches 8 bases. CDR3 length equals 15 residues. CDR1 is SGHTA and CDR2 is FQGNSA in the germline V gene. Trimming cost V 1 base and J 4 bases; bases outside gene matches: 5. The CDR3 sequence: CASSLDGRARETQYF. The CDR3 nucleotides read TGTGCCAGCAGCTTAGACGGGAGGGCCCGAGAGACCCAGTACTTC.

V usage is TRBV10-3 and J usage is TRBJ2-1; 14 bases agree with TRBD2. The germline CDR1 and CDR2 sequences are ENHRY and SYGVKD. V gave up 3 bases and J gave up 8 bases; unmatched junction bases: 6. The CDR3 loop spans 16 amino acids. The CDR3 region is CAISDVTSGRAYEQFF. The DNA of the CDR3 is TGTGCCATCAGTGATGTGACTAGCGGGAGGGCGTATGAGCAGTTCTTC.

The V and J genes are TRBV7-2 and TRBJ2-2; possible D gene TRBD1, 8 bases. The V and J ends lost 4 bases and 5 bases respectively, with 17 bases between them. The CDR3 runs 16 residues. Germline values: CDR1 SGHTA, CDR2 FQGNSA. The chain's CDR3 is CASSSQGGALTGELFF. Written as DNA, the CDR3 is TGTGCCAGCAGCTCACAGGGGGGGGCCCTTACCGGGGAGCTGTTTTTT. The variable domain in full, completed from reference TRBV7-2 and TRBJ2-2, reads GAGVSQSPSNKVTEKGKDVELRCDPISGHTALYWYRQSLGQGLEFLIYFQGNSAPDKSGLPSDRFSAERTGGSVSTLTIQRTQQEDSAVYLCASSSQGGALTGELFFGEGSRLTVL.

The chain is built from TRBV10-2 and TRBJ2-7; a weak D match, TRBD1 (6 bases). Germline values: CDR1 WSHSY, CDR2 SAAADI. This CDR3 spans 13 amino acids. V dropped 4 bases and J dropped 0 bases, with 7 bases sitting between them. CDR3 protein: CASSAGDSYEQYF. CDR3 in DNA: TGCGCCAGCAGTGCAGGGGACTCCTACGAGCAGTACTTC.

The chain carries TRBV18 and TRBJ2-3, with 9 bases lining up with TRBD1. The CDR3 loop spans 15 amino acids. The germline V gene has CDR1 KGHSH and CDR2 LQKENI. V shed 2 bases and J 4 bases; nucleotides not matched to a gene: 4. CDR3 residues: CASSPSTGGADTQYF. CDR3 sequence (DNA): TGTGCCAGCTCACCATCGACAGGGGGGGCAGATACGCAGTATTTT.